These 20 T cell receptor beta chains originate from one sample sequenced in a study of blood T cell repertoires in COVID-19. The table came from immunoSEQ multiplex PCR; TCRdb's copy has only in-frame clones and leaves some out. The repertoire holds about 29,000 clones, approximately 85% seen once, with around 26% in the top ten. Sequences were obtained from peripheral blood. These receptor sequences come from a woman aged 80 or over with COVID-19, enrolled during active disease.

V gene TRBV13 combines with J gene TRBJ1-6; 10 bases fit TRBD1. V lost 5 bases, J lost 6 bases, and 1 base stayed unmatched. Germline CDR1 PRHDT, CDR2 FYEKMQ (reference sequence). The CDR3 totals 14 residues. The CDR3, as DNA: TGTGCCAGCAGCGGGGACAGGGGTAATTCACCCCTCCACTTT. Its protein is CASSGDRGNSPLHF.

The CDR3, as DNA: TGTGCCAGCAGTAAAACAGGGTTGAATAATTCACCCCTCCACTTT. Its translation: CASSKTGLNNSPLHF. J is TRBJ1-6 and V is TRBV2, with D possibly matching TRBD1 (6 bases). V was cut by 5 bases and J by 5 bases, with 13 bases left in between. Germline V gene sequence: CDR1 SNHLY, CDR2 FYNNEI. The CDR3 has 15 residues.

The gene calls are TRBV5-4 and TRBJ1-1, with a tentative D call TRBD1 (6 bases). The germline V and J ends were trimmed by 5 bases and 8 bases, with 13 bases remaining between them. The germline V gene encodes CDR1 SGHNT and CDR2 YYREEE (reference sequence). The CDR3 length is 12 residues. CDR3 coding DNA: TGTGCCAGCAGTCTCGACAGGAAGGAAGCTTTCTTT. Amino acid sequence: CASSLDRKEAFF.

This clone was seen a single time. The chain links TRBV7-8 to TRBJ1-1; D is unresolved. CDR1 and CDR2 (germline): SGHVS, FQNEAQ. V dropped 1 base and J dropped 0 bases, with 12 bases sitting between them. The CDR3 has 16 amino acids. The DNA of the CDR3 is TGTGCCAGCAGCTTAGTGTCCGGTGTTCTGAACACTGAAGCTTTCTTT. It specifies CASSLVSGVLNTEAFF.

The rearrangement links TRBV6-2 or TRBV6-3 to TRBJ2-6, with a possible D match to TRBD2 (6 bases). The V end was cut by 6 bases, the J end by 0 bases, with 15 bases between. Germline CDR1 MNHEY, CDR2 SVGEGT. The CDR3 loop spans 17 amino acids. The CDR3 DNA reads TGTGCCAGCAGCCACATGGGACTCGGCTCTGGGGCCAACGTCCTGACTTTC. Residues: CASSHMGLGSGANVLTF.

The J gene is TRBJ2-3, the V gene TRBV5-1; 10 bases map to TRBD2. This CDR3 is 15 amino acids long. V lost 3 bases and J lost 4; bases outside the gene matches: 5. CDR1 and CDR2 (germline): SGHRS, YFSETQ. CDR3: CASSSSGGAPDTQYF. The DNA of the CDR3 is TGCGCCAGCAGCTCCAGCGGGGGGGCACCAGATACGCAGTATTTT.

This clone appeared a few times. The chain combines TRBV18 with TRBJ1-6; perhaps TRBD1 as D (5 bases). CDR3 length: 15 residues. The V end lost 1 base, the J end lost 3 bases, and 7 bases lay between the germline ends. In germline, CDR1 is KGHSH, CDR2 LQKENI. DNA for the CDR3: TGTGCCAGCTCACCACGCGACAGCTATAATTCACCCCTCCACTTT. Its protein product is CASSPRDSYNSPLHF.

The chain uses TRBV5-6 and TRBJ2-7, with 9 bases aligning to TRBD1. Germline CDR1 SGHDT, CDR2 YYEEEE. This CDR3 region has 16 residues. Trimming at V came to 4 bases and at J to 2 bases, leaving 10 bases not matched to a gene. The CDR3 DNA follows: TGTGCCAGCAGCCTAAAACCGGGACAGGGCGCCTACGAGCAGTACTTC. Its translation: CASSLKPGQGAYEQYF.

The rearrangement joins TRBV6-6 to TRBJ1-2, with D tentatively TRBD1 (6 bases). V was cut by 0 bases and J by 0 bases, with 11 bases left in between. The CDR3 sequence is 16 residues long. CDR1 and CDR2 (germline): MNHNY, SVGAGI (reference sequence). The CDR3 loop reads CASSYSQGSANYGYTF. Written as DNA, the CDR3 is TGTGCCAGCAGTTACTCCCAGGGGTCGGCTAACTATGGCTACACCTTC.

The genes are TRBV2 and TRBJ1-2; TRBD1 aligns across 9 bases. Trimming cost V 4 bases and J 8 bases; bases outside gene matches: 5. Germline assignment: CDR1 SNHLY and CDR2 FYNNEI. The CDR3 runs to 13 residues. CDR3 sequence reads: CASSGDRAGGYTF. CDR3 in DNA: TGTGCCAGCAGTGGGGACAGGGCCGGCGGCTACACCTTC.

V and J are TRBV30 and TRBJ1-6; 8 positions agree with TRBD1. With V trimmed by 4 bases and J by 1 base, 3 bases remained unmatched. This CDR3 is built from 15 residues. Per germline, CDR1 GTSNPN and CDR2 SVGIG (reference sequence). The CDR3 region is CAWKDRASYNSPLHF. CDR3 nucleotides: TGTGCCTGGAAGGACAGGGCTTCCTATAATTCACCCCTCCACTTT.

The genes are TRBV5-4 and TRBJ2-5; 13 bases agree with TRBD2. The CDR3 consists of 15 residues. CDR1 and CDR2 from the germline V gene are SGHNT and YYREEE (reference sequence). V shed 4 bases and J 5 bases; nucleotides not matched to a gene: 5. The chain's CDR3 is CASSLGTSGAETQYF. The CDR3 DNA sequence: TGTGCCAGCAGCCTTGGGACTAGCGGGGCGGAGACCCAGTACTTC.

The chain joins TRBV27 to TRBJ1-2, with 7 positions matching TRBD1. CDR1 and CDR2 (germline): MNHEY, SMNVEV (reference sequence). After removal of 6 bases from V and 2 bases from J, the junction contained 3 bases not matched to a gene. This CDR3 has 13 amino acids. The CDR3 nucleotides are TGTGCCAGCAGGACAGGGATAAACTATGGCTACACCTTC. Translation: CASRTGINYGYTF.

The rearrangement links TRBV5-5 to TRBJ2-2; TRBD2 aligns across 7 bases. There are 14 residues in the CDR3. The junction had 9 bases not matched to a gene; V was cut back by 5 bases and J by 8 bases. The V gene's germline CDR1 is SGHKS and CDR2 YYEKEE (reference sequence). CDR3 amino acids: CASRKDDGRGELFF. In nucleotides, the CDR3 is TGTGCCAGCAGGAAGGACGACGGGAGGGGGGAGCTGTTTTTT.

The chain recombines TRBV5-4 with TRBJ1-5; TRBD1 might be the D (5 bases). Germline loops: CDR1 SGHNT, CDR2 YYREEE (reference sequence). V lost 0 bases and J lost 1, with 5 bases in between. There are 14 residues in the CDR3. CDR3 amino acids: CASSLGGSNQPQHF. Here the CDR3 DNA reads TGTGCCAGCAGCTTGGGGGGCAGCAATCAGCCCCAGCATTTT.

The J gene is TRBJ1-2, the V gene TRBV27, with D tentatively TRBD1 (6 bases). V dropped 0 bases and J dropped 7 bases, with 12 bases sitting between them. CDR3 length equals 14 residues. Germline-derived CDR1 and CDR2 are MNHEY and SMNVEV (reference sequence). CDR3 nucleotide sequence: TGTGCCAGCAGTTTATCTGGGGGCCCCCGTGGCTACACCTTC. Protein sequence: CASSLSGGPRGYTF.

The chain uses TRBV5-1 and TRBJ2-1; 7 bases are shared with TRBD2. Germline V gene data show CDR1 as SGHRS and CDR2 as YFSETQ. This CDR3 comprises 15 residues. With 4 bases clipped from V and 8 bases from J, the junction kept 12 bases outside the gene matches. DNA of the CDR3: TGCGCCAGCAGCGTATACGGGGGGTCAGTCGATGAGCAGTTCTTC. It codes for CASSVYGGSVDEQFF. Filled out from reference TRBV5-1 and TRBJ2-1, the complete variable domain reads KAGVTQTPRYLIKTRGQQVTLSCSPISGHRSVSWYQQTPGQGLQFLFEYFSETQRNKGNFPGRFSGRQFSNSRSEMNVSTLELGDSALYLCASSVYGGSVDEQFFGPGTRLTVL.

This chain links TRBV5-1 with TRBJ1-1; TRBD1 might be the D (5 bases). Germline assignment: CDR1 SGHRS and CDR2 YFSETQ. This CDR3 comprises 16 residues. Trimming left V 0 bases short and J 4 bases short, with 16 bases between. CDR3 sequence: CASSLGARQGSTEAFF. The CDR3 nucleotides are TGCGCCAGCAGCTTGGGAGCGAGGCAGGGATCCACTGAAGCTTTCTTT. Using reference TRBV5-1 and TRBJ1-1 for the parts outside the CDR3, the full variable domain is KAGVTQTPRYLIKTRGQQVTLSCSPISGHRSVSWYQQTPGQGLQFLFEYFSETQRNKGNFPGRFSGRQFSNSRSEMNVSTLELGDSALYLCASSLGARQGSTEAFFGQGTRLTVV.

The chain employs TRBV7-8 and TRBJ2-3, with TRBD2 matching over 8 bases. Losses at the gene ends were 5 bases for V and 0 bases for J; bases not matched to a gene: 7. Germline V gene data show CDR1 as SGHVS and CDR2 as FQNEAQ. The CDR3 length is 16 residues. CDR3 sequence reads: CASSPYSGASTDTQYF. Here the CDR3 DNA reads TGTGCCAGCAGCCCATATAGCGGGGCGAGCACAGATACGCAGTATTTT.

J is TRBJ1-2 and V is TRBV3-1 (or the pseudogene TRBV3-2); TRBD1 matches 8 bases. Trimming took 4 bases from V and 7 from J; bases not matched to a gene: 8. CDR1 and CDR2 (germline): LGHDT, YNNKEL (reference sequence). This CDR3 comprises 14 residues. CDR3 bases: TGTGCCAGCAGCCTTGACAGGGGCCATTTTGGCTACACCTTC. Translating it yields CASSLDRGHFGYTF.